These 13 T cell receptor beta chains share one sample of origin, sequenced in a study of shared clonotypes between healthy human individuals. TCRdb keeps only in-frame clones here, not all; method: immunoSEQ multiplex PCR. The sample lists roughly 2,500,000 clones; roughly 93% were seen once. The source material was naive CD4+ T cells from PBMCs. Subset: CD45RA+ positively selected. The receptor source for this set is a man in his late teens or twenties in good health. Some clones in this sample may be carry-over from other donors' samples.

The chain couples TRBV25-1 to TRBJ1-3; unclear D gene. The germline CDR1 and CDR2 sequences are MGHDK and SYGVNS. V lost 8 bases to trimming and J lost 3 bases, with 11 bases between them. The CDR3 is 13 amino acids. The CDR3 bases are TGTGCCAGCGGCGGCGTGGGTGGAAACACCATATATTTT. This sequence encodes CASGGVGGNTIYF. The entire variable domain, with the rest obtained from reference TRBV25-1 and TRBJ1-3, is as follows: EADIYQTPRYLVIGTGKKITLECSQTMGHDKMYWYQQDPGMELHLIHYSYGVNSTEKGDLSSESTVSRIRTEHFPLTLESARPSHTSQYLCASGGVGGNTIYFGEGSWLTVV.

Note on this clone: Other DNA sequences in this specimen translate into the identical CDR3. The chain is built from TRBV7-9 and TRBJ2-2; D not resolved. CDR1 is SEHNR, CDR2 FQNEAQ, per germline (reference sequence). The CDR3 runs 14 residues. Trimming removed 1 base at V and 0 bases at J, with 3 bases between. The chain's CDR3 is CASSLGANTGELFF. CDR3 DNA: TGTGCCAGCAGCTTAGGCGCGAACACCGGGGAGCTGTTTTTT.

The rearrangement uses TRBV5-4 and TRBJ2-5; D call uncertain. The CDR3 totals 15 residues. The germline V gene encodes CDR1 SGHNT and CDR2 YYREEE (reference sequence). Trimming removed 0 bases at V and 5 bases at J, with 14 bases between. The CDR3 sequence: CASSLGLTLGETQYF. The CDR3 DNA is TGTGCCAGCAGCTTGGGTCTCACCCTCGGGGAGACCCAGTACTTC. The entire variable domain, with the rest obtained from reference TRBV5-4 and TRBJ2-5, is as follows: ETGVTQSPTHLIKTRGQQVTLRCSSQSGHNTVSWYQQALGQGPQFIFQYYREEENGRGNFPPRFSGLQFPNYSSELNVNALELDDSALYLCASSLGLTLGETQYFGPGTRLLVL.

With respect to this clone: The same CDR3 can be traced to other DNA sequences in this sample. The gene calls are TRBV10-3 and TRBJ2-1, with D possibly matching TRBD2 (6 bases). The V and J ends lost 0 bases and 12 bases respectively, with 9 bases between them. The germline gives CDR1 ENHRY, CDR2 SYGVKD. The CDR3 runs 12 residues. In DNA form, the CDR3 reads TGTGCCATCAGTGAGTCTCGGGAGAGGCAGTTCTTC. It specifies CAISESRERQFF.

V gene TRBV5-1 combines with J gene TRBJ1-1; D gene uncertain. Germline assignment: CDR1 SGHRS and CDR2 YFSETQ. Deletions cut 1 base from V and 0 bases from J, with 7 bases between. This CDR3 comprises 14 residues. The CDR3 here is CASSLFDLNTEAFF. The DNA of the CDR3 is TGCGCCAGCAGCTTGTTCGACCTGAACACTGAAGCTTTCTTT.

The chain employs TRBV5-5 and TRBJ1-4; D remains unclear. Trimming left V 5 bases short and J 4 bases short, with 12 bases between. The CDR3 has 14 amino acids. Germline values: CDR1 SGHKS, CDR2 YYEKEE (reference sequence). The CDR3 spells CASRSRQYNEKLFF. The CDR3 coding sequence is TGTGCCAGCAGGTCGCGTCAGTATAATGAAAAACTGTTTTTT.

CDR3 DNA: TGCAGCGTTGAGGCAGGGCGAAACACCGGGGAGCTGTTTTTT. Its protein product is CSVEAGRNTGELFF. The rearrangement links TRBV29-1 to TRBJ2-2, with a possible D match to TRBD1 (5 bases). The CDR3 loop spans 14 amino acids. Germline CDR1 and CDR2: SQVTM and ANQGSEA. The V gene lost 3 bases and the J gene lost 2 bases, with 10 bases spanning the gap.

V gene TRBV25-1 combines with J gene TRBJ1-5; D uncertain. V was pared by 5 bases and J by 1 base, with 12 bases between. CDR3 size: 15 residues. Germline V gives CDR1 MGHDK, CDR2 SYGVNS. CDR3 residues: CASSSETGSNQPQHF. In DNA, the CDR3 is TGTGCCAGCAGTTCCGAAACCGGGAGCAATCAGCCCCAGCATTTT.

A single count supports this clone. The gene calls are TRBV9 and TRBJ2-5, with D maybe TRBD2 (6 bases). Germline V gene data show CDR1 as SGDLS and CDR2 as YYNGEE. V was pared by 4 bases and J by 4 bases, with 17 bases between. This CDR3 is built from 15 residues. The CDR3 reads CASSRNGGRGETQYF. In DNA, the CDR3 is TGTGCCAGCAGCCGGAACGGGGGACGGGGAGAGACCCAGTACTTC.

With regard to this clone: Within the sample, other DNA sequences also encode this same CDR3. The chain combines TRBV18 with TRBJ2-7, with TRBD2 as a possible D gene (6 bases). V was shortened by 3 bases and J by 4 bases, with 10 bases between the two germline ends. Germline V gene lookup returns CDR1 KGHSH and CDR2 LQKENI. This CDR3 spans 13 amino acids. The chain's CDR3 is CASSPQGGYEQYF. DNA for the CDR3: TGTGCCAGCTCACCCCAGGGAGGTTACGAGCAGTACTTC.

J is TRBJ1-3 and V is TRBV30, with a tentative D call TRBD1 (5 bases). The V gene's germline CDR1 is GTSNPN and CDR2 SVGIG (reference sequence). V lost 4 bases, J lost 3 bases, and 13 bases lay in between. CDR3 length: 14 residues. Written as DNA, the CDR3 is TGTGCCTGGAATGGGGGGGTTGGTGGAAACACCATATATTTT. Translating it yields CAWNGGVGGNTIYF.

The genes are TRBV5-1 and TRBJ1-2; tentatively, D is TRBD1 (5 bases). Germline assignment: CDR1 SGHRS and CDR2 YFSETQ. The CDR3 is 15 amino acids. Trimming cost V 0 bases and J 2 bases, with 11 bases left between them. The CDR3 DNA is TGCGCCAGCAGCTTGGAACCAGGGAAAAACTATGGCTACACCTTC. Translated: CASSLEPGKNYGYTF.

This clone was counted a few times. The chain links TRBV2 to TRBJ1-1; 7 bases map to TRBD1. The CDR3 has 13 residues. Germline lookup yields CDR1 SNHLY and CDR2 FYNNEI. Trimming at V came to 11 bases and at J to 1 base, leaving 7 bases not matched to a gene. Here the CDR3 DNA reads TGTGCCTGCGAACAGGGGAAGAACACTGAAGCTTTCTTT. Its protein product is CACEQGKNTEAFF.